The clone carrying this T cell receptor (beta chain) was detected many times. TCRdb passed the PCR reads through MiXCR, listing each CDR3 protein once. This repertoire shows 600,000 to 650,000 distinct CDR3 sequences, about 20% found once; its top ten account for around 0.86%. Germline loops: CDR1 SEHNR, CDR2 FQNEAQ (reference sequence). The CDR3 consists of 14 residues. Trimming pared 5 bases from V and 0 bases from J, leaving 10 bases between. The data originate from a study of molecular identifiers for immune sequencing clone quantification. The specimen sequenced was naive CD8+ T cells from blood, with Jurkat cell RNA spiked in. Subset meaning: FACS-sorted CD8+CD4-CCR7+CD45RA+ naive T cells. The source of this sequence is a human donor in good health. Some libraries in this study had Jurkat cell RNA spiked in. The chain joins TRBV7-9 to TRBJ2-5; no reliable D call. CDR3 in amino acids: CASSPDGDQETQYF. CDR3 in DNA: TGTGCCAGCAGCCCGGACGGAGACCAAGAGACCCAGTACTTC.